A selection of T cell receptor beta chains follows, all from one sample in a study of cytomegalovirus exposure and HLA in healthy donors. Sequencing used immunoSEQ multiplex PCR; TCRdb keeps in-frame clones, though not all of them. The sample lists 120,000 to 150,000 clones, 88% seen once, with just under 8% in the top ten. The sample was PBMCs. These receptors came from a woman between 18 and 30 years old in good health and CMV-seropositive. CDR3s include the opening cysteine and the closing phenylalanine or tryptophan. Each record gives: J gene, D gene, clone size, V gene, CDR3 protein, CDR3 DNA. D genes are given only for firm matches. Size tells how often a clone was seen (once, few, many) or the class of an expanded clone, and some rows leave it out.

j_call: TRBJ1-4
d_call: .
clone_size: .
v_call: TRBV2
cdr3_aa: CASSYQATNEKLFF
cdr3_nt: TGTGCCAGCAGCTACCAGGCAACTAATGAAAAACTGTTTTTT

j_call: TRBJ1-2
d_call: .
clone_size: .
v_call: TRBV11-2
cdr3_aa: CASSLGWAHTF
cdr3_nt: TGTGCCAGCAGCTTAGGATGGGCCCACACCTTC

j_call: TRBJ2-6
d_call: .
clone_size: .
v_call: TRBV7-3
cdr3_aa: CASSLSRGGANVLTF
cdr3_nt: TGTGCCAGCAGCTTAAGTCGAGGTGGGGCCAACGTCCTGACTTTC

j_call: TRBJ2-3
d_call: TRBD2
clone_size: .
v_call: TRBV4-2
cdr3_aa: CASSQGVAGADTQYF
cdr3_nt: TGTGCCAGCAGCCAAGGGGTAGCGGGGGCAGATACGCAGTATTTT

j_call: TRBJ1-2
d_call: TRBD1
clone_size: .
v_call: TRBV19
cdr3_aa: CASSITGQGGGYTF
cdr3_nt: TGTGCCAGTAGTATCACGGGACAGGGCGGAGGCTACACCTTC

j_call: TRBJ1-1
d_call: TRBD1
clone_size: .
v_call: TRBV11-1
cdr3_aa: CASSSRTGRTEAFF
cdr3_nt: TGTGCCAGCAGCTCGAGGACAGGGCGGACTGAAGCTTTCTTT

j_call: TRBJ2-3
d_call: .
clone_size: .
v_call: TRBV7-9
cdr3_aa: CASRLPKESTDTQYF
cdr3_nt: TGTGCCAGCAGGCTACCGAAAGAGAGCACAGATACGCAGTATTTT

j_call: TRBJ1-1
d_call: .
clone_size: once
v_call: TRBV6-1
cdr3_aa: CASSETGGNTEAFF
cdr3_nt: TGTGCCAGCAGTGAAACCGGGGGGAACACTGAAGCTTTCTTT

j_call: TRBJ1-5
d_call: TRBD1
clone_size: .
v_call: TRBV27
cdr3_aa: CASSFRDSAPFPYSNQPQHF
cdr3_nt: TGTGCCAGCAGTTTCCGGGACAGCGCTCCATTTCCCTATAGCAATCAGCCCCAGCATTTT

j_call: TRBJ1-2
d_call: TRBD1
clone_size: .
v_call: TRBV4-1
cdr3_aa: CASSQRPGQGNGYTF
cdr3_nt: TGCGCCAGCAGCCAACGACCGGGACAGGGGAACGGCTACACCTTC

j_call: TRBJ1-1
d_call: TRBD1
clone_size: .
v_call: TRBV5-1
cdr3_aa: CASSLGTGRVTEAFF
cdr3_nt: TGCGCCAGCAGCTTGGGGACAGGGAGGGTGACTGAAGCTTTCTTT

j_call: TRBJ2-1
d_call: TRBD2
clone_size: .
v_call: TRBV5-1
cdr3_aa: CASSLVPGGGNEQFF
cdr3_nt: TGCGCCAGCAGCTTGGTCCCGGGAGGGGGCAATGAGCAGTTCTTC

j_call: TRBJ2-7
d_call: .
clone_size: once
v_call: TRBV28
cdr3_aa: CASSLLGSSGEQYF
cdr3_nt: TGTGCCAGCAGTTTACTGGGATCCTCGGGAGAGCAGTACTTC

j_call: TRBJ2-3
d_call: TRBD2
clone_size: few
v_call: TRBV7-6
cdr3_aa: CASSPQGGSFSTDTQYF
cdr3_nt: TGTGCCAGCAGCCCCCAGGGCGGGAGCTTCAGCACAGATACGCAGTATTTT

j_call: TRBJ2-5
d_call: .
clone_size: .
v_call: TRBV28
cdr3_aa: CATAGETQYF
cdr3_nt: TGTGCCACAGCGGGAGAGACCCAGTACTTC

j_call: TRBJ2-1
d_call: TRBD2
clone_size: .
v_call: TRBV7-3
cdr3_aa: CASSPGGRSSYNEQFF
cdr3_nt: TGTGCCAGCAGCCCGGGGGGGAGAAGCTCCTACAATGAGCAGTTCTTC

j_call: TRBJ2-5
d_call: TRBD2
clone_size: .
v_call: TRBV6-5
cdr3_aa: CATQIVTSGVETQYF
cdr3_nt: TGTGCCACCCAGATCGTTACTAGCGGGGTGGAGACCCAGTACTTC

j_call: TRBJ2-3
d_call: .
clone_size: .
v_call: TRBV29-1
cdr3_aa: CSVEQTDTQYF
cdr3_nt: TGCAGCGTTGAACAGACAGATACGCAGTATTTT

j_call: TRBJ1-5
d_call: TRBD1
clone_size: .
v_call: TRBV5-8
cdr3_aa: CASSFGQGEGQPQHF
cdr3_nt: TGTGCCAGCAGCTTCGGACAGGGTGAGGGGCAGCCCCAGCATTTT

j_call: TRBJ1-1
d_call: TRBD1
clone_size: .
v_call: TRBV7-8
cdr3_aa: CASSPDRGLAFF
cdr3_nt: TGTGCCAGCAGCCCGGACAGGGGGCTCGCTTTCTTT

j_call: TRBJ2-1
d_call: TRBD2
clone_size: .
v_call: TRBV4-3
cdr3_aa: CASSPRLAGPYNEQFF
cdr3_nt: TGCGCCAGCAGCCCCCGACTAGCGGGACCTTACAATGAGCAGTTCTTC

j_call: TRBJ1-1
d_call: .
clone_size: once
v_call: TRBV6-5
cdr3_aa: CASSYPSGTEAFF
cdr3_nt: TGTGCCAGCAGTTACCCCTCAGGGACTGAAGCTTTCTTT

j_call: TRBJ1-3
d_call: TRBD1
clone_size: .
v_call: TRBV2
cdr3_aa: CASSRDREHSGNTIYF
cdr3_nt: TGTGCCAGCAGTCGGGACAGGGAGCACTCTGGAAACACCATATATTTT

j_call: TRBJ2-5
d_call: TRBD2
clone_size: .
v_call: TRBV5-6
cdr3_aa: CASSSRLAGATGFHF
cdr3_nt: TGTGCCAGCAGCTCCCGACTAGCGGGGGCCACGGGATTCCACTTC

j_call: TRBJ2-3
d_call: TRBD1
clone_size: .
v_call: TRBV2
cdr3_aa: CAGMSGGWNTDTQYF
cdr3_nt: TGTGCCGGGATGTCAGGGGGCTGGAACACAGATACGCAGTATTTT

j_call: TRBJ2-1
d_call: TRBD2
clone_size: .
v_call: TRBV27
cdr3_aa: CASSFGTSGGGQFF
cdr3_nt: TGTGCCAGCAGTTTCGGGACTAGCGGGGGAGGCCAGTTCTTC

j_call: TRBJ2-5
d_call: TRBD1
clone_size: .
v_call: TRBV28
cdr3_aa: CASTYGTGETQYF
cdr3_nt: TGTGCCAGTACTTACGGGACAGGAGAGACCCAGTACTTC

j_call: TRBJ1-1
d_call: .
clone_size: .
v_call: TRBV7-9
cdr3_aa: CASGRGRGNTEAFF
cdr3_nt: TGTGCCAGCGGGAGGGGCAGGGGGAACACTGAAGCTTTCTTT

j_call: TRBJ2-2
d_call: .
clone_size: .
v_call: TRBV4-2
cdr3_aa: CASSLHLGELFF
cdr3_nt: TGTGCCAGCAGCCTACACCTCGGGGAGCTGTTTTTT

j_call: TRBJ1-2
d_call: TRBD1
clone_size: .
v_call: TRBV6-1
cdr3_aa: CASSEGDREGGYTF
cdr3_nt: TGTGCCAGCAGTGAAGGGGACAGGGAGGGGGGCTACACCTTC

j_call: TRBJ1-5
d_call: .
clone_size: .
v_call: TRBV28
cdr3_aa: CASSLRGYSNQPQHF
cdr3_nt: TGTGCCAGCAGTTTAAGGGGGTATAGCAATCAGCCCCAGCATTTT

j_call: TRBJ1-6
d_call: .
clone_size: .
v_call: TRBV27
cdr3_aa: CASSSPNGANSPLHF
cdr3_nt: TGTGCCAGCAGCTCCCCTAATGGGGCCAATTCACCCCTCCACTTT

j_call: TRBJ1-5
d_call: TRBD1
clone_size: .
v_call: TRBV27
cdr3_aa: CASSSRQGWNQPQHF
cdr3_nt: TGTGCCAGCAGTTCCCGACAGGGATGGAATCAGCCCCAGCATTTT

j_call: TRBJ2-5
d_call: .
clone_size: .
v_call: TRBV4-1
cdr3_aa: CASSQEGGAEETQYF
cdr3_nt: TGCGCCAGCAGCCAAGAAGGGGGGGCCGAGGAGACCCAGTACTTC

j_call: TRBJ1-3
d_call: .
clone_size: .
v_call: TRBV30
cdr3_aa: CAWSVQSGSSGNTIYF
cdr3_nt: TGTGCCTGGAGTGTACAAAGCGGAAGCTCTGGAAACACCATATATTTT

j_call: TRBJ1-2
d_call: TRBD1
clone_size: once
v_call: TRBV5-4
cdr3_aa: CASSPNRARGPRGYTF
cdr3_nt: TGTGCCAGCAGCCCAAACCGGGCAAGGGGGCCGCGGGGCTACACCTTC

j_call: TRBJ1-1
d_call: .
clone_size: once
v_call: TRBV4-3
cdr3_aa: CASSQDQGFLNTEAFF
cdr3_nt: TGCGCCAGCAGCCAAGACCAGGGGTTTTTGAACACTGAAGCTTTCTTT

j_call: TRBJ2-1
d_call: TRBD2
clone_size: .
v_call: TRBV2
cdr3_aa: CASSEAGLAGGYEQFF
cdr3_nt: TGTGCCAGCAGTGAAGCTGGACTAGCGGGAGGCTATGAGCAGTTCTTC

j_call: TRBJ2-5
d_call: TRBD2
clone_size: .
v_call: TRBV5-1
cdr3_aa: CASSAGGEETQYF
cdr3_nt: TGCGCCAGCAGCGCGGGGGGAGAGGAGACCCAGTACTTC

j_call: TRBJ1-2
d_call: .
clone_size: .
v_call: TRBV6-5
cdr3_aa: CASSLGTLYGYTF
cdr3_nt: TGTGCCAGCAGTCTAGGGACACTCTATGGCTACACCTTC

j_call: TRBJ1-5
d_call: .
clone_size: once
v_call: TRBV18
cdr3_aa: CASSPDSYSNQPQHF
cdr3_nt: TGTGCCAGCTCACCGGACAGTTATAGCAATCAGCCCCAGCATTTT

j_call: TRBJ2-4
d_call: .
clone_size: .
v_call: TRBV7-9
cdr3_aa: CASSLVSGGQYF
cdr3_nt: TGTGCCAGCAGCTTAGTTTCGGGTGGTCAGTACTTC

j_call: TRBJ2-3
d_call: .
clone_size: .
v_call: TRBV2
cdr3_aa: CASSGTADTQYF
cdr3_nt: TGTGCCAGCAGTGGGACAGCTGATACGCAGTATTTT

j_call: TRBJ1-1
d_call: .
clone_size: .
v_call: TRBV5-4
cdr3_aa: CASSLDGFYTEAFF
cdr3_nt: TGTGCCAGCAGCTTGGACGGTTTTTACACTGAAGCTTTCTTT

j_call: TRBJ1-2
d_call: .
clone_size: .
v_call: TRBV14
cdr3_aa: CASSQDGGFLNYGYTF
cdr3_nt: TGTGCCAGCAGCCAAGACGGCGGATTCCTTAACTATGGCTACACCTTC

j_call: TRBJ2-1
d_call: .
clone_size: .
v_call: TRBV19
cdr3_aa: CASSITRGDEQFF
cdr3_nt: TGTGCCAGTAGTATAACTCGGGGTGATGAGCAGTTCTTC

j_call: TRBJ1-2
d_call: TRBD1
clone_size: .
v_call: TRBV28
cdr3_aa: CASSFLRDRSYYTF
cdr3_nt: TGTGCCAGCAGTTTTCTGAGGGACAGATCCTACTACACCTTC

j_call: TRBJ2-7
d_call: .
clone_size: once
v_call: TRBV5-1
cdr3_aa: CASSPPSYEQYF
cdr3_nt: TGCGCCAGCAGCCCACCCAGCTACGAGCAGTACTTC

j_call: TRBJ1-2
d_call: .
clone_size: .
v_call: TRBV7-3
cdr3_aa: CASSLNPSTSFYGYTF
cdr3_nt: TGTGCCAGCAGCTTAAATCCCTCGACAAGCTTCTATGGCTACACCTTC

j_call: TRBJ2-5
d_call: .
clone_size: .
v_call: TRBV28
cdr3_aa: CASKLGRGGGETQYF
cdr3_nt: TGTGCCAGCAAACTAGGGCGGGGAGGTGGCGAGACCCAGTACTTC